Sequencing of this T cell receptor beta chain was carried out in a study of blood T cell repertoires in COVID-19. In the study overall: Researchers got acute and convalescent COVID-19 samples from the United States, Italy and Spain. The cDNA or gDNA used as material had been derived from T cells, B-cell-depleted T cells, or PBMCs.

J was trimmed by 0 bases and V by 6 bases; bases with no gene match: 4. Germline V gene sequence: CDR1 MNHEY, CDR2 SVGAGI. The CDR3 sequence is 15 residues long. Using immunoSEQ multiplex PCR, the repertoire was profiled, and TCRdb retains in-frame clones only, with some absent. The data hold more than 150,000 clones, with roughly 89% observed a single time. What was sequenced was peripheral blood. The TCR originated in a man aged 35 to 55 with acute or convalescent COVID-19. This chain links TRBV6-5 with TRBJ2-1; the match to TRBD2 covers 8 bases. CDR3 DNA: TGTGCCAGCAGCGCGGGGGGACGCTCCTACAATGAGCAGTTCTTC. It yields the protein CASSAGGRSYNEQFF.